This T cell receptor beta chain was recovered during a study of shared clonotypes between healthy human individuals. This clone has only a few counts. Its target is unknown. General study results and limits: Four donors shared 5% to 5.5% of their naive CD4 clonotypes. Donors were few, which limited the genetic and exposure-history diversity represented.

This table comes from immunoSEQ multiplex PCR, and its TCRdb copy is limited to in-frame clones, with some not included. Of 2 million or so clones detected, roughly 94% appear once; the ten largest clones hold 0.13%. V gave up 2 bases and J gave up 4 bases, with 10 bases separating them. This CDR3 has 13 amino acids. Germline loops: CDR1 SGHRS, CDR2 YFSETQ. The sample consisted of naive CD4+ T cells sorted from blood. The subset is: CD45RA+ positively selected. The clonotype comes from a man younger than 35 in good health. V usage is TRBV5-1 and J usage is TRBJ2-7; D perhaps matches TRBD1 (5 bases). The CDR3 spells CASSLPSGYEQYF. The CDR3 region has the DNA TGCGCCAGCAGCTTACCGTCAGGGTACGAGCAGTACTTC.